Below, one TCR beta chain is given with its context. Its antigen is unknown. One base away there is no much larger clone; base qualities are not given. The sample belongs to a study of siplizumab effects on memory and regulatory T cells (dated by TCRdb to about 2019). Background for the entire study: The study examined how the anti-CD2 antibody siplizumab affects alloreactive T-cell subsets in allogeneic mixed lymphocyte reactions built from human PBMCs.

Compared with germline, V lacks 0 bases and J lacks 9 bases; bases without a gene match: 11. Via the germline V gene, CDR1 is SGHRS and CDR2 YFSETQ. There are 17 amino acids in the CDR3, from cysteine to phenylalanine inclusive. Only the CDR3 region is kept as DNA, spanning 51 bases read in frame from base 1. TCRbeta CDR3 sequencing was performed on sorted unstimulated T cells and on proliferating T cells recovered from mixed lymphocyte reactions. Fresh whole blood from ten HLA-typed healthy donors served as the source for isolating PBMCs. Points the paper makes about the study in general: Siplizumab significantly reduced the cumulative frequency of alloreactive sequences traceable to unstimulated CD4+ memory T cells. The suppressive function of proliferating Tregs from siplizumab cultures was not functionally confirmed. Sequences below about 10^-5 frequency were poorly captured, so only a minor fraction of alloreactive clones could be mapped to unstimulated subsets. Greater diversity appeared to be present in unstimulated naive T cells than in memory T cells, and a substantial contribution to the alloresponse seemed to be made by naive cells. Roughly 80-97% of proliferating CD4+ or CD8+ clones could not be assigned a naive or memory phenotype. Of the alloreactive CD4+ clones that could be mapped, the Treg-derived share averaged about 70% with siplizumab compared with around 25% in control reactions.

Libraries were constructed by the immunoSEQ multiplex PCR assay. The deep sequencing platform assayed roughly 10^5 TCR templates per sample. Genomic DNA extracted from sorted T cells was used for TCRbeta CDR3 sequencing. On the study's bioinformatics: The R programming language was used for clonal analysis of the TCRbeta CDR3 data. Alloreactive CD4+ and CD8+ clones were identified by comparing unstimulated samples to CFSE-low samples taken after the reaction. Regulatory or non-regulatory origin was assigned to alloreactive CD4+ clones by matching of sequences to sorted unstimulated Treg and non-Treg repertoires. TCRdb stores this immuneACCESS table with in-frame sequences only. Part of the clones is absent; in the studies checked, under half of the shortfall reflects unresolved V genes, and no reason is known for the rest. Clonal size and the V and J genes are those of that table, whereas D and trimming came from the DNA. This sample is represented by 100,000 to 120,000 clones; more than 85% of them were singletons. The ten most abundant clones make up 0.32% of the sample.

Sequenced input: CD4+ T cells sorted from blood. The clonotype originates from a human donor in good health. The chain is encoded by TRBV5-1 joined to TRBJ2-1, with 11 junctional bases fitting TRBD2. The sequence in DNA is TGCGCCAGCAGCTTGGCCACTAGCGGGGGCCCGGGGGGTGAGCAGTTCTTC. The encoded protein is CASSLATSGGPGGEQFF.